These T cell receptor beta chains were read from a single sample in a study of blood T cells in healthy people across ages. TCRdb called the 5' RACE reads again in MiXCR, with one record for every CDR3 protein. The sample carries about 290,000 distinct CDR3 sequences, 27% recorded once. Source material: blood. The receptors here all came from a woman in her seventies in good health. Each CDR3 is given with its conserved first and last residue. Each record gives: V gene, CDR3 protein.

TRBV7-6	CASSNGTSSYEQYF
TRBV6-5	CASSYSLWGTDTQYF
TRBV6-2/TRBV6-3	CASSPGLMNTEAFF
TRBV29-1	CSVEEGDENIQYF
TRBV12-3/TRBV12-4	CASSPDRLSSYEQYF
TRBV12-3/TRBV12-4	CASTLFTGSEAPTNEKLFF
TRBV11-2	CASKKDRGLYGYTF
TRBV6-5	CASTQDRGRKTQYF
TRBV6-2/TRBV6-3	CASRNGNEQYF
TRBV6-2/TRBV6-3	CASSYRAGVLRETQYF
TRBV20-1	CSARDWEAGYGNEQFF
TRBV6-1	CASSDRTRRLFF
TRBV7-9	CASSLGAGTEAFF
TRBV20-1	CSAARRDQMDKQYF
TRBV12-3/TRBV12-4	CASSPQDRGGNEQFF
TRBV3-1	CASSRDGTYEQYF
TRBV3-1	CASSRSGGLSYEQYF
TRBV18	CASSPSGSGYEQYF
TRBV7-2	CASSQTASGYNEQFF
TRBV12-3/TRBV12-4	CASSGLAGGDEEFF
TRBV20-1	CSARGTGKDEQYF
TRBV2	CASSERQVTYSNQPQHF
TRBV3-1	CASSHRQGRDGYTF
TRBV29-1	CSVESGTPYEQYF
TRBV7-8	CASSSGRAGGTGELFF
TRBV3-1	CASSQGLPPIYEQYF